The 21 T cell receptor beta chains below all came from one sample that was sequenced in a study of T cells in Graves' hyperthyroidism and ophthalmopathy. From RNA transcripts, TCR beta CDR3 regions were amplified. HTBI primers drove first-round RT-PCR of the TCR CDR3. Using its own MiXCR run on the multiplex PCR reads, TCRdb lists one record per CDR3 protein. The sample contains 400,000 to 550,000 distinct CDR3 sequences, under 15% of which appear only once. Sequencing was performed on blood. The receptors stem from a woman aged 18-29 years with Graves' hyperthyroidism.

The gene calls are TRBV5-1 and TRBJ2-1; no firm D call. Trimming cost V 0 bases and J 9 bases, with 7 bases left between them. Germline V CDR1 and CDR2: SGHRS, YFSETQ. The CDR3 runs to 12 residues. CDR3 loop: CASSLDGSEQFF. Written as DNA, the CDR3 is TGCGCCAGCAGCTTGGACGGCTCTGAGCAGTTCTTC.

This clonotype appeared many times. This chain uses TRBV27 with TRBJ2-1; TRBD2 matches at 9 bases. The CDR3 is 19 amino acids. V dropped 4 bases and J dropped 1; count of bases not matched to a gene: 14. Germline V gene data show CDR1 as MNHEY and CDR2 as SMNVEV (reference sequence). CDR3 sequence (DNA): TGTGCCAGCAGTTCCCCAGGGACTAGCCGAGCTGGGTCCTACAATGAGCAGTTCTTC. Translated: CASSSPGTSRAGSYNEQFF.

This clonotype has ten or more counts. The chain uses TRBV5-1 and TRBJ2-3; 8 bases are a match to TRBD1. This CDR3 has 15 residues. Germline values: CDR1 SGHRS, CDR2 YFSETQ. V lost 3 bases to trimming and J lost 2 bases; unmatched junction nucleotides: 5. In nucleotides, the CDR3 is TGCGCCAGCAGCTCGGACAGGGAGTTCACAGATACGCAGTATTTT. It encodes CASSSDREFTDTQYF.

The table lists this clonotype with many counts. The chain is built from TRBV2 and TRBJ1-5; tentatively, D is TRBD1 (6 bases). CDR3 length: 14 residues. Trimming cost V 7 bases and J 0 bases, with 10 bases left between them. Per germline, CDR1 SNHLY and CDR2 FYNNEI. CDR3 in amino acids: CASNLQGSNQPQHF. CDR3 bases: TGTGCCAGCAACTTACAGGGTAGCAATCAGCCCCAGCATTTT.

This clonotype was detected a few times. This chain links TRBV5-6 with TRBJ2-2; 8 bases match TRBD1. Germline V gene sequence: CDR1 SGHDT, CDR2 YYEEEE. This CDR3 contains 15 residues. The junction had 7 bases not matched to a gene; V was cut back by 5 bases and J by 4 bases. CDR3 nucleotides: TGTGCCAGCAGTTCGGACAGGGAGGTCACCGGGGAGCTGTTTTTT. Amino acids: CASSSDREVTGELFF. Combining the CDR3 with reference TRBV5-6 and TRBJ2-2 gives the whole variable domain DAGVTQSPTHLIKTRGQQVTLRCSPKSGHDTVSWYQQALGQGPQFIFQYYEEEERQRGNFPDRFSGHQFPNYSSELNVNALLLGDSALYLCASSSDREVTGELFFGEGSRLTVL.

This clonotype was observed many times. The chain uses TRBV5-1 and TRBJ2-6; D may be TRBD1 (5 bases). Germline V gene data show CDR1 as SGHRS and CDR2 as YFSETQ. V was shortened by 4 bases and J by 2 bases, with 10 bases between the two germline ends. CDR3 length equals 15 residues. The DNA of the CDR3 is TGCGCCAGCAGCATCAGGGTAACTGGGGCCAACGTCCTGACTTTC. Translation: CASSIRVTGANVLTF.

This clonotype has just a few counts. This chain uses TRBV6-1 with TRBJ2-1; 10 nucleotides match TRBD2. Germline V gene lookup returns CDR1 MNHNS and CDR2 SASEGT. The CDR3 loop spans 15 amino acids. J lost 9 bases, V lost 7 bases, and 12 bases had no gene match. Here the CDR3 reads CASTGTSEAGGEQFF. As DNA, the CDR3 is TGTGCCAGCACCGGGACTAGCGAAGCGGGGGGTGAGCAGTTCTTC.

CDR3 sequence reads: CASSFIQGLNTEAFF. CDR3 coding DNA: TGTGCCAGCAGCTTCATACAGGGGCTGAACACTGAAGCTTTCTTT. The V and J genes are TRBV7-9 and TRBJ1-1, with 7 bases fitting TRBD1. Trimming cost V 3 bases and J 0 bases; bases outside gene matches: 4. Per the germline V gene, CDR1 is SEHNR and CDR2 is FQNEAQ (reference sequence). The CDR3 runs to 15 residues. Using reference TRBV7-9 and TRBJ1-1 for the parts outside the CDR3, the full variable domain is DTGVSQNPRHKITKRGQNVTFRCDPISEHNRLYWYRQTLGQGPEFLTYFQNEAQLEKSRLLSDRFSAERPKGSFSTLEIQRTEQGDSAMYLCASSFIQGLNTEAFFGQGTRLTVV.

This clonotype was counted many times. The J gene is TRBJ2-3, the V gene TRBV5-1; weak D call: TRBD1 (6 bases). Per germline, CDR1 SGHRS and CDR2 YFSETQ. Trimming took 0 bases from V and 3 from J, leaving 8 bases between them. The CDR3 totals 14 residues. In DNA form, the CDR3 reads TGCGCCAGCAGCTTGGGACAGGAGACAGATACGCAGTATTTT. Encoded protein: CASSLGQETDTQYF.

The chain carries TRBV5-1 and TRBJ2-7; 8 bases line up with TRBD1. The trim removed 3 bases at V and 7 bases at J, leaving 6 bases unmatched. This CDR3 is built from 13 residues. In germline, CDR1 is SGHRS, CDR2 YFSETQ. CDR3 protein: CASSSQGAREQYF. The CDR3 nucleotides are TGCGCCAGCAGCTCGCAGGGGGCGCGGGAGCAGTACTTC.

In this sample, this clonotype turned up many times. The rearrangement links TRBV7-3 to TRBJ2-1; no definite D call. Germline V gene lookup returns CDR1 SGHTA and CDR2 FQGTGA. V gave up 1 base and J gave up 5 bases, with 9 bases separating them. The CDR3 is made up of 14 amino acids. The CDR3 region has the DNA TGTGCCAGCAGCTTAAATGCAGCTAACAATGAGCAGTTCTTC. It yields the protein CASSLNAANNEQFF.

As DNA, the CDR3 is TGTGCCAGTAGCCCCCCCCAGACCTACAATGAGCAGTACTTC. Amino acids: CASSPPQTYNEQYF. This sequence joins TRBV19 and TRBJ2-1; unclear D gene. The DNA matches TRBJ2-7 better at its end, which makes the J call doubtful. The CDR3 extends over 14 amino acids. The germline V gene has CDR1 LNHDA and CDR2 SQIVND (reference sequence).

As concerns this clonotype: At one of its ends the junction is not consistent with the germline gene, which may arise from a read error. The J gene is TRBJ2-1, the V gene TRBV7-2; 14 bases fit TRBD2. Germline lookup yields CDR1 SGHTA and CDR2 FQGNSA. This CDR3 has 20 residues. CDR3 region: CASSLWIPGLAGVSYSEQFF. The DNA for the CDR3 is TGTGCCAGCAGCTTATGGATCCCGGGACTAGCGGGAGTATCCTACAGTGAGCAGTTCTTC.

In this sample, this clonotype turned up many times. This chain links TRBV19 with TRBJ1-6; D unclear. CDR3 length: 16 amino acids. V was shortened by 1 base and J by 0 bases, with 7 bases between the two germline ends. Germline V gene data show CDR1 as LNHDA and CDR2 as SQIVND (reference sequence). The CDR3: CASSIGRSSYNSPLHF. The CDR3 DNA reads TGTGCCAGTAGTATAGGTCGGAGCTCCTATAATTCACCCCTCCACTTT.

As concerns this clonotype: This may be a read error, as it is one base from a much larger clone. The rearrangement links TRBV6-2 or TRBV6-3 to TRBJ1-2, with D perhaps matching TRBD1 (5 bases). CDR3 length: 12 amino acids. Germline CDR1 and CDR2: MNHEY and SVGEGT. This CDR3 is CASSPGVYGNTF. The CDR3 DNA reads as TGTGCCAGCAGTCCGGGGGTCTATGGCAACACCTTC.

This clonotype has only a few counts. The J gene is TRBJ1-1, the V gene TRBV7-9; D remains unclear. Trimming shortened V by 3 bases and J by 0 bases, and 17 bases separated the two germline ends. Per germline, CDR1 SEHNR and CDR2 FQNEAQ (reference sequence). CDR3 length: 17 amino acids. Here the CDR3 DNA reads TGTGCCAGCAGCTTTCTTGGCGGCTACCACATGAACACTGAAGCTTTCTTT. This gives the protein CASSFLGGYHMNTEAFF.

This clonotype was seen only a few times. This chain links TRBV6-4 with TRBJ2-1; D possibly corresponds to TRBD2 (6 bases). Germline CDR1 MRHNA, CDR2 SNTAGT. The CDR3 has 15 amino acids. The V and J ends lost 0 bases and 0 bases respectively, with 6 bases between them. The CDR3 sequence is CASSDSSGSYNEQFF. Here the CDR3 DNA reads TGTGCCAGCAGTGACTCTAGCGGCTCCTACAATGAGCAGTTCTTC.

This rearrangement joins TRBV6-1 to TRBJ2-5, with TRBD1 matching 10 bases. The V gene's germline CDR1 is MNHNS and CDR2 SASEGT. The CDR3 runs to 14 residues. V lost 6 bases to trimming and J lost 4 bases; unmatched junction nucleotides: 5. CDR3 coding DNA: TGTGCCAGCAGCGCCGGGACAGGGGCAGAGACCCAGTACTTC. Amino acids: CASSAGTGAETQYF.

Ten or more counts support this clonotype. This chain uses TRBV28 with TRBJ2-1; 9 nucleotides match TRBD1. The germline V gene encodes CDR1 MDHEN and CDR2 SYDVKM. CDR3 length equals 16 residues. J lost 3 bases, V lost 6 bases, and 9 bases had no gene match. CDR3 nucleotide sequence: TGTGCCAGCAGATTACCGTACAGGGGGCACTACAATGAGCAGTTCTTC. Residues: CASRLPYRGHYNEQFF. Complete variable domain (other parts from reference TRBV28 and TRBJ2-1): DVKVTQSSRYLVKRTGEKVFLECVQDMDHENMFWYRQDPGLGLRLIYFSYDVKMKEKGDIPEGYSVSREKKERFSLILESASTNQTSMYLCASRLPYRGHYNEQFFGPGTRLTVL.

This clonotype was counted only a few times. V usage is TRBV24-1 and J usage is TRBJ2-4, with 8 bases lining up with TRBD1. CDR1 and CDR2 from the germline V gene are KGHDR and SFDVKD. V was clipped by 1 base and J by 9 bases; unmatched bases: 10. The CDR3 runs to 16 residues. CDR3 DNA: TGTGCCACCAGTGATTTTTCTGGGGGACAGGAAGGCATTCAGTACTTC. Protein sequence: CATSDFSGGQEGIQYF.

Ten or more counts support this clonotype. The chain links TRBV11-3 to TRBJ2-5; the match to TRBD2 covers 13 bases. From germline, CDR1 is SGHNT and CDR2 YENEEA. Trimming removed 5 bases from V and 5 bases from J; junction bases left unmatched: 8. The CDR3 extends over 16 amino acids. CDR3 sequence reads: CASSEGLAGVGETQYF. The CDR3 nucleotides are TGTGCCAGCAGCGAAGGACTAGCGGGAGTTGGGGAGACCCAGTACTTC.